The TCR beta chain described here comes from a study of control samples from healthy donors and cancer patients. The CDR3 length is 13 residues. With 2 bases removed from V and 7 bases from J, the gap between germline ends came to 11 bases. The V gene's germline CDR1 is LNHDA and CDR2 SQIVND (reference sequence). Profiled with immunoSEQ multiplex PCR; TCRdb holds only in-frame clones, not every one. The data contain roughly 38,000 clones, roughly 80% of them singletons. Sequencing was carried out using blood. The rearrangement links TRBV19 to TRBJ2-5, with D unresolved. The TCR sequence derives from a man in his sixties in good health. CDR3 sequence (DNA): TGTGCCAGTAGTATAACCAGCCCGGGGACCCAGTACTTC. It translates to CASSITSPGTQYF.